This TCR beta chain was identified during a study of T cells in Graves' hyperthyroidism and ophthalmopathy. This clonotype was seen a single time. The CDR3 runs to 13 residues. The germline V and J ends were trimmed by 6 bases and 7 bases, with 13 bases remaining between them. The germline V gene encodes CDR1 MNHNS and CDR2 SASEGT. TCR beta CDR3 sequences were amplified from RNA transcripts. TCR CDR3 regions were first amplified by RT-PCR with HTBI primers. TCRdb re-derived calls from the multiplex PCR reads in MiXCR, one entry per CDR3 protein. The data contain about 520,000 distinct CDR3 sequences, roughly 24% of them singletons. Orbital computed tomography, thyroid ultrasound, serum thyroxine and TRAb, and clinical symptoms together informed the diagnoses.

The specimen sequenced was blood. This clonotype was obtained from a woman in her thirties with Graves' ophthalmopathy. V and J are TRBV6-1 and TRBJ1-5, with D possibly matching TRBD1 (6 bases). The CDR3 here is CASSPTGLQPQHF. The CDR3 region has the DNA TGTGCCAGCAGCCCTACAGGGCTACAGCCCCAGCATTTT.